This entry lists 14 T cell receptor beta chains sequenced from one sample in a study of T cells in localized non-small cell lung cancer. Here immunoSEQ multiplex PCR was the method, and the copy in TCRdb shows in-frame clones only, minus some. The data show about 32,000 clones, with roughly 86% seen just once and around 4.2% held by the top ten. Sequenced material: peripheral blood mononuclear cells, taken before any cancer treatment. The source is a woman aged 40-69 years with stage III lung adenocarcinoma.

DNA for the CDR3: TGTGCCACCAGCAGCGACACAGGGGCACACAATGAGCAGTTCTTC. Translation gives CATSSDTGAHNEQFF. This sequence joins TRBV15 and TRBJ2-1; TRBD1 matches 7 bases. CDR3 length: 15 residues. Germline V gene sequence: CDR1 LNHNV, CDR2 YYDKDF (reference sequence). V was clipped by 3 bases and J by 5 bases; unmatched bases: 7.

This chain uses TRBV5-1 with TRBJ2-6; a weak D match, TRBD2 (6 bases). CDR3 length: 15 residues. Germline-derived CDR1 and CDR2 are SGHRS and YFSETQ. The V end lost 2 bases, the J end lost 1 base, and 7 bases lay between the germline ends. The CDR3 loop reads CASSFGGSGANVLTF. The CDR3 DNA follows: TGCGCCAGCAGCTTTGGGGGGTCTGGGGCCAACGTCCTGACTTTC.

The chain couples TRBV29-1 to TRBJ1-3; D is unclear. The germline V gene encodes CDR1 SQVTM and CDR2 ANQGSEA. The CDR3 runs to 12 residues. V was trimmed by 7 bases and J by 5 bases, leaving 12 bases between them. The CDR3 here is CSAETSRNTIYF. The CDR3 region has the DNA TGCAGCGCTGAGACGTCTAGAAACACCATATATTTT.

V and J are TRBV2 and TRBJ1-4; D gene ambiguous. V gave up 6 bases and J gave up 8 bases, with 16 bases separating them. There are 14 residues in the CDR3. Germline V gene data show CDR1 as SNHLY and CDR2 as FYNNEI. CDR3 nucleotides: TGTGCCAGCAGGACGGAACCCCTTGGCGAAAAACTGTTTTTT. Translated: CASRTEPLGEKLFF.

The chain has TRBV7-2 and TRBJ2-5, with 12 nucleotides matching TRBD2. V was pared by 5 bases and J by 3 bases, with 4 bases of the junction left unmatched. This CDR3 spans 15 amino acids. Germline V gene data show CDR1 as SGHTA and CDR2 as FQGNSA. As DNA, the CDR3 is TGTGCCAGCAGCGACCGGACTAGCGGGGAAGAGACCCAGTACTTC. Translating it yields CASSDRTSGEETQYF. Variable domain in full (rest from reference TRBV7-2 and TRBJ2-5): GAGVSQSPSNKVTEKGKDVELRCDPISGHTALYWYRQSLGQGLEFLIYFQGNSAPDKSGLPSDRFSAERTGGSVSTLTIQRTQQEDSAVYLCASSDRTSGEETQYFGPGTRLLVL.

The rearrangement joins TRBV4-1 to TRBJ2-3; a possible D gene is TRBD2 (6 bases). V was clipped by 4 bases and J by 3 bases, with 8 bases between them. CDR1 is MGHRA and CDR2 is YSYEKL in the germline V gene. The CDR3 covers 13 residues. The CDR3 is CASSPTRTDTQYF. The DNA of the CDR3 is TGCGCCAGCAGCCCGACTAGGACAGATACGCAGTATTTT.

As concerns this clone: The sample carries other DNA sequences with the same CDR3. V is TRBV5-1 and J is TRBJ2-3, with TRBD2 matching 10 bases. V lost 6 bases, J lost 2 bases, and 6 bases stayed unmatched. Germline assignment: CDR1 SGHRS and CDR2 YFSETQ. The CDR3 runs to 15 residues. CDR3 region: CASTGLAGDTDTQYF. CDR3 DNA: TGCGCCAGCACGGGGCTAGCGGGGGACACAGATACGCAGTATTTT.

The V call is TRBV19, the J call TRBJ2-5, with TRBD2 as a possible D gene (6 bases). Trimming took off 6 bases at V and 4 bases at J, with 18 bases between the two ends. This CDR3 has 15 amino acids. Germline values: CDR1 LNHDA, CDR2 SQIVND (reference sequence). In DNA form, the CDR3 reads TGTGCCAGTAGCATACACACCCTGGGGGGAGAGACCCAGTACTTC. Residues: CASSIHTLGGETQYF. Using reference TRBV19 and TRBJ2-5 for the parts outside the CDR3, the full variable domain is DGGITQSPKYLFRKEGQNVTLSCEQNLNHDAMYWYRQDPGQGLRLIYYSQIVNDFQKGDIAEGYSVSREKKESFPLTVTSAQKNPTAFYLCASSIHTLGGETQYFGPGTRLLVL.

The chain employs TRBV4-2 and TRBJ1-2; 9 bases align to TRBD1. Germline V gene sequence: CDR1 LGHNA, CDR2 YNFKEQ. The trim removed 0 bases at V and 5 bases at J, leaving 4 bases unmatched. CDR3 size: 15 residues. CDR3 coding DNA: TGTGCCAGCAGCCAAGATTGGGACAGGGCTTATGGCTACACCTTC. Its translation: CASSQDWDRAYGYTF.

The chain joins TRBV7-2 to TRBJ1-1; D is ambiguous. This CDR3 is built from 14 residues. Germline CDR1 SGHTA, CDR2 FQGNSA. Trimming pared 7 bases from V and 6 bases from J, leaving 18 bases between. The CDR3 protein is CASTPGVVRSEAFF. CDR3 sequence (DNA): TGTGCCAGCACCCCGGGAGTGGTCCGGTCTGAAGCTTTCTTT.

The chain uses TRBV4-1 and TRBJ1-4; TRBD1 matches at 7 bases. CDR3 length: 18 residues. The J segment lost 2 bases and the V segment lost 3 bases, leaving 12 bases of the junction unmatched. Germline-derived CDR1 and CDR2 are MGHRA and YSYEKL. Here the CDR3 DNA reads TGCGCCAGCAGCCATCCGTTGACAGGGAGAGGGACTAATGAAAAACTGTTTTTT. Protein product: CASSHPLTGRGTNEKLFF.

The V call is TRBV5-5, the J call TRBJ2-3; D gene unclear. The CDR3 contains 15 residues. V dropped 4 bases and J dropped 2 bases, with 14 bases sitting between them. Germline V gives CDR1 SGHKS, CDR2 YYEKEE (reference sequence). CDR3 coding DNA: TGTGCCAGCAGCCTCCGGGCCACTCTCACAGATACGCAGTATTTT. Its protein product is CASSLRATLTDTQYF.

This clone was recorded a few times. The chain is built from TRBV7-2 and TRBJ1-5; a weak D match, TRBD1 (5 bases). Germline V gene data show CDR1 as SGHTA and CDR2 as FQGNSA. CDR3 length: 15 amino acids. V gave up 0 bases and J gave up 7 bases, with 13 bases separating them. DNA for the CDR3: TGTGCCAGCAGCTTAGCGGTCCAGGGTGAGCAGCCCCAGCATTTT. This encodes CASSLAVQGEQPQHF.

The genes are TRBV12-5 and TRBJ1-5; the match to TRBD1 covers 7 bases. Germline CDR1 and CDR2: LGHNT and FRNRAP. The CDR3 runs to 14 residues. The trim removed 5 bases at V and 1 base at J, leaving 2 bases unmatched. As DNA, the CDR3 is TGTGCTAGTGGTGGAGGGGGCAGCAATCAGCCCCAGCATTTT. Translated: CASGGGGSNQPQHF.